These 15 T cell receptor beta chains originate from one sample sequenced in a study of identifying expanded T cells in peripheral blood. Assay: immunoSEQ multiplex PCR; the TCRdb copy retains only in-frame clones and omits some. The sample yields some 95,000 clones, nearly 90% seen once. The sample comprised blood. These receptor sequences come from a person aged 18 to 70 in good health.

The CDR3 sequence is CASSTREKNTGELFF. The CDR3 coding sequence is TGTGCCAGTAGTACGCGGGAAAAGAACACCGGGGAGCTGTTTTTT. This chain links TRBV19 with TRBJ2-2; D is possibly TRBD2 (6 bases). The CDR3 consists of 15 residues. V was cut by 4 bases and J by 1 base, with 10 bases left in between. In germline, CDR1 is LNHDA, CDR2 SQIVND (reference sequence).

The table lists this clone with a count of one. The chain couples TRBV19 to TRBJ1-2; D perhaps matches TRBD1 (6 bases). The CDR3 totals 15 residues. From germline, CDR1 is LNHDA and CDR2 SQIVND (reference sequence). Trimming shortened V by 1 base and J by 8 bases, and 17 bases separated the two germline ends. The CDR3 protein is CASSIANQGRSGYTF. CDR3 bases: TGTGCCAGTAGTATAGCAAACCAGGGGCGCTCAGGCTACACCTTC.

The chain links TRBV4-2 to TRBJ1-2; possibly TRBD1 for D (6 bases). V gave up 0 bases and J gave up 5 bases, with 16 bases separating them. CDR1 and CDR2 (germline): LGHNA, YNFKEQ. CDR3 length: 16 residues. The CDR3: CASSQESPGVTYGYTF. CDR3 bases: TGTGCCAGCAGCCAAGAAAGTCCAGGGGTGACGTATGGCTACACCTTC.

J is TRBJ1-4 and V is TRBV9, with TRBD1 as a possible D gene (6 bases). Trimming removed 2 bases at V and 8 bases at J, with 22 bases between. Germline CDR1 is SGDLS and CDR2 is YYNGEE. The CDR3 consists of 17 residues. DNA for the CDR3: TGTGCCAGCAGCGTTCAGGGGACCCACGGAGGAGGGGAAAAACTGTTTTTT. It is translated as CASSVQGTHGGGEKLFF.

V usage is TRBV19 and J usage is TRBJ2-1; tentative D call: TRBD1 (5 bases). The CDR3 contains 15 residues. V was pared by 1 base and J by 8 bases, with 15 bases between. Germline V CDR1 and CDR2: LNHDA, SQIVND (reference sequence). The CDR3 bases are TGTGCCAGTAGTATAGGTGGAGTACAGGCGCATGAGCAGTTCTTC. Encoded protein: CASSIGGVQAHEQFF.

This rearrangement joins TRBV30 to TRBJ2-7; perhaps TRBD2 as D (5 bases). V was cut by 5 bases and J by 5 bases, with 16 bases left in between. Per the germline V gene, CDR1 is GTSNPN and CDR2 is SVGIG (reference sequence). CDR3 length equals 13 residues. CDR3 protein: CAWAGQIGDEQYF. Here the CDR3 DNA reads TGTGCCTGGGCCGGCCAAATCGGGGACGAGCAGTACTTC.

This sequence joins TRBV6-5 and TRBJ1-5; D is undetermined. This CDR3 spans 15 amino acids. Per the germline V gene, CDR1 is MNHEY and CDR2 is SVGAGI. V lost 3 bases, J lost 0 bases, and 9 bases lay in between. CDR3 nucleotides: TGTGCCAGCAGTTATGGGGAGGGTAGCAATCAGCCCCAGCATTTT. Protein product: CASSYGEGSNQPQHF.

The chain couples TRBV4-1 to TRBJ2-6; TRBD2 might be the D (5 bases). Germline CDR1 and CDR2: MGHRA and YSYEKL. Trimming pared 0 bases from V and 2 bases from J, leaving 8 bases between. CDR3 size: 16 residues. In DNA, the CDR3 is TGCGCCAGCAGCCAAGACGGGATCCCTGGGGCCAACGTCCTGACTTTC. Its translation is CASSQDGIPGANVLTF.

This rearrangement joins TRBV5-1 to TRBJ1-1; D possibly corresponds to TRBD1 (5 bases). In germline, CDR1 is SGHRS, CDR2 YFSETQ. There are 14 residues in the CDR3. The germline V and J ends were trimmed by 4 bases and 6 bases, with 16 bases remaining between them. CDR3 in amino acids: CASSVGHPGAEAFF. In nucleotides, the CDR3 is TGCGCCAGCAGCGTTGGACACCCCGGGGCTGAAGCTTTCTTT.

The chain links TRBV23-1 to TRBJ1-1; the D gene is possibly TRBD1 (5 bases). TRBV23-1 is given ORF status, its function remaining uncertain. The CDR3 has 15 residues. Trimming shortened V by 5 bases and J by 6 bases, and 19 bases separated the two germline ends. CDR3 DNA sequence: TGCGCCAGCAGTACGCATGGGGGACGCGGGCCTGAAGCTTTCTTT. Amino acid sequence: CASSTHGGRGPEAFF.

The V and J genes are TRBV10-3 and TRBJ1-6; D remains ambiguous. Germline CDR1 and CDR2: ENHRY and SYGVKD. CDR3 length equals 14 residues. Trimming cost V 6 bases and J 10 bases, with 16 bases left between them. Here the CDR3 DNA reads TGTGCCATCAGGCCCGCGGAGGGTTACTCACCCCTCCACTTT. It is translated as CAIRPAEGYSPLHF.

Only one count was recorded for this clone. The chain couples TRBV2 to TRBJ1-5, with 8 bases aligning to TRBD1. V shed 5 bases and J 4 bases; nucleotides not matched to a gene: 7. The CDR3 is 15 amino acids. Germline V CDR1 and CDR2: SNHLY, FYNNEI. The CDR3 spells CASSQGQGWNQPQHF. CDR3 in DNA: TGTGCCAGCAGTCAAGGACAGGGCTGGAATCAGCCCCAGCATTTT.

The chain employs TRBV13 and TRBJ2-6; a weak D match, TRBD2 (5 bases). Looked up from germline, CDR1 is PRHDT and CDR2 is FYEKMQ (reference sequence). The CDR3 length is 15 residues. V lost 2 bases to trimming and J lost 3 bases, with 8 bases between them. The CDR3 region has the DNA TGTGCCAGCAGCTTAACTGGGAGTGGGGCCAACGTCCTGACTTTC. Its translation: CASSLTGSGANVLTF.

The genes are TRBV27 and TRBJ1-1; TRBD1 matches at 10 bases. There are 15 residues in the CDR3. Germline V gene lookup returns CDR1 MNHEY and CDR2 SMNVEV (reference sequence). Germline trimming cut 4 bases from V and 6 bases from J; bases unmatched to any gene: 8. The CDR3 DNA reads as TGTGCCAGCAGTTCGTTAGGACAGGGGGATCCTGAAGCTTTCTTT. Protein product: CASSSLGQGDPEAFF.

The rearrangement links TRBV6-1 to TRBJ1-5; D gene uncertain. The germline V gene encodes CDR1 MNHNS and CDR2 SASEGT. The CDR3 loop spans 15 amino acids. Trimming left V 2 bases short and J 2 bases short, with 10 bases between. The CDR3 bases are TGTGCCAGCAGTGAATCGGAGTTAGGCAATCAGCCCCAGCATTTT. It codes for CASSESELGNQPQHF.